A single sample gave rise to the 10 T cell receptor beta chains below, sequenced in a study of blood T cell repertoires in COVID-19. The data were produced by immunoSEQ multiplex PCR, yet TCRdb's version contains in-frame clones alone and is incomplete. The sample consists of approximately 170,000 clones, about 89% of them appearing once. Material: peripheral blood. Receptors were obtained from a man aged 65 to 79 with acute or convalescent COVID-19.

The chain couples TRBV28 to TRBJ2-1; TRBD2 agrees at 13 bases. After removal of 7 bases from V and 6 bases from J, the junction contained 6 bases not matched to a gene. The CDR3 is made up of 15 amino acids. The V gene's germline CDR1 is MDHEN and CDR2 SYDVKM. This chain's CDR3 is CASIPTSGGANEQFF. The CDR3 region has the DNA TGTGCCAGCATCCCCACTAGCGGGGGGGCCAATGAGCAGTTCTTC.

V and J are TRBV7-3 and TRBJ2-1; 9 nucleotides line up with TRBD1. Germline CDR1 is SGHTA and CDR2 is FQGTGA. V lost 5 bases and J lost 1; bases outside the gene matches: 6. This CDR3 is built from 16 residues. CDR3 nucleotide sequence: TGTGCCAGCAGCGCCCGACAGGGGGGATCCTACAATGAGCAGTTCTTC. Protein: CASSARQGGSYNEQFF. The variable domain in full, completed from reference TRBV7-3 and TRBJ2-1, reads GAGVSQTPSNKVTEKGKYVELRCDPISGHTALYWYRQSLGQGPEFLIYFQGTGAADDSGLPNDRFFAVRPEGSVSTLKIQRTERGDSAVYLCASSARQGGSYNEQFFGPGTRLTVL.

This clone was observed once. The rearrangement uses TRBV5-1 and TRBJ1-2; D might be TRBD1 (5 bases). Deletions cut 4 bases from V and 9 bases from J, with 22 bases between. CDR3 length: 15 amino acids. CDR1 is SGHRS and CDR2 is YFSETQ in the germline V gene. The CDR3 DNA reads as TGCGCCAGCAGCCCTGATACAGGAGAGCAAGGCAGCTACACCTTC. This gives the protein CASSPDTGEQGSYTF. The variable domain in full, completed from reference TRBV5-1 and TRBJ1-2, reads KAGVTQTPRYLIKTRGQQVTLSCSPISGHRSVSWYQQTPGQGLQFLFEYFSETQRNKGNFPGRFSGRQFSNSRSEMNVSTLELGDSALYLCASSPDTGEQGSYTFGSGTRLTVV.

This chain links TRBV12-3 or TRBV12-4 with TRBJ1-2; D call uncertain. Deletions cut 4 bases from V and 8 bases from J, with 14 bases between. This CDR3 has 13 amino acids. The CDR3 bases are TGTGCCAGCAGTTATTTAGATTACCTGGGCTACACCTTC. As protein: CASSYLDYLGYTF.

The chain joins TRBV9 to TRBJ2-1, with D possibly being TRBD2 (5 bases). Germline CDR1 and CDR2: SGDLS and YYNGEE. This CDR3 contains 15 residues. V lost 2 bases and J lost 0, with 9 bases in between. The DNA of the CDR3 is TGTGCCAGCAGCGTCGAGGGAGACTCCTACAATGAGCAGTTCTTC. It encodes CASSVEGDSYNEQFF. Complete variable domain (other parts from reference TRBV9 and TRBJ2-1): DSGVTQTPKHLITATGQRVTLRCSPRSGDLSVYWYQQSLDQGLQFLIQYYNGEERAKGNILERFSAQQFPDLHSELNLSSLELGDSALYFCASSVEGDSYNEQFFGPGTRLTVL.

The chain uses TRBV4-1 and TRBJ1-5; unclear D gene. This CDR3 is built from 15 residues. Deletions cut 1 base from V and 0 bases from J, with 7 bases between. Germline CDR1 MGHRA, CDR2 YSYEKL. The CDR3 region has the DNA TGCGCCAGCAGCCAAGGGCCTTATAGCAATCAGCCCCAGCATTTT. Its protein product is CASSQGPYSNQPQHF.

This clone was found once. The CDR3 protein is CASSPPGTGVTETQYF. The CDR3 nucleotides read TGTGCCAGCTCACCGCCCGGGACAGGGGTTACAGAGACCCAGTACTTC. The chain carries TRBV18 and TRBJ2-5, with 10 nucleotides matching TRBD1. V shed 3 bases and J 4 bases; nucleotides not matched to a gene: 8. The germline V gene encodes CDR1 KGHSH and CDR2 LQKENI. The CDR3 covers 16 residues. The variable domain in full, completed from reference TRBV18 and TRBJ2-5, reads NAGVMQNPRHLVRRRGQEARLRCSPMKGHSHVYWYRQLPEEGLKFMVYLQKENIIDESGMPKERFSAEFPKEGPSILRIQQVVRGDSAAYFCASSPPGTGVTETQYFGPGTRLLVL.

CDR3 protein: CASSLGRREAEAFF. In DNA form, the CDR3 reads TGTGCCAGCAGCTTAGGCCGCAGGGAGGCTGAAGCTTTCTTT. The rearrangement joins TRBV13 to TRBJ1-1; perhaps TRBD1 as D (5 bases). The germline V and J ends were trimmed by 0 bases and 6 bases, with 11 bases remaining between them. Germline CDR1 is PRHDT and CDR2 is FYEKMQ (reference sequence). The CDR3 totals 14 residues.

The V call is TRBV27, the J call TRBJ1-1; TRBD1 matches 7 bases. The germline V gene encodes CDR1 MNHEY and CDR2 SMNVEV (reference sequence). The CDR3 loop spans 16 amino acids. The trim removed 0 bases at V and 1 base at J, leaving 5 bases unmatched. The CDR3 region is CASSLSAGTANTEAFF. The CDR3 DNA is TGTGCCAGCAGTTTATCGGCCGGGACAGCGAACACTGAAGCTTTCTTT.

The V gene is TRBV7-8, the J gene TRBJ2-7, with 7 nucleotides matching TRBD2. The CDR3 consists of 15 residues. In germline, CDR1 is SGHVS, CDR2 FQNEAQ. J gave up 7 bases and V 5 bases, and 14 bases lay outside the gene matches. Here the CDR3 reads CASSNNYREDVEQYF. The CDR3 region has the DNA TGTGCCAGCAGCAATAACTATCGGGAGGATGTGGAGCAGTACTTC.